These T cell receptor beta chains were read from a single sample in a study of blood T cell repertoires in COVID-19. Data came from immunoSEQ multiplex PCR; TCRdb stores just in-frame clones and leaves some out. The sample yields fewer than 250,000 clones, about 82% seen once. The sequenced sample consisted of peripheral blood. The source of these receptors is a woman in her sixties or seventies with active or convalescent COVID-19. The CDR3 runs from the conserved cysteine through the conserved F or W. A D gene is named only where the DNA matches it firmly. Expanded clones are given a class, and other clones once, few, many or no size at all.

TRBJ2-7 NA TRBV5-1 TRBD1 CASSLSSGTGFYEQYF TGCGCCAGCAGCTTGTCTTCAGGGACAGGGTTCTACGAGCAGTACTTC
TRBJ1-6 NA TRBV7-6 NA CASSTQGGDNSPLHF TGTGCCAGCAGTACACAGGGTGGGGATAATTCACCCCTCCACTTT
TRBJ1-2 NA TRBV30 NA CAWTQTGRNYGYTF TGTGCCTGGACCCAGACAGGCCGGAACTATGGCTACACCTTC
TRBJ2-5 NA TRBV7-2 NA CASTLGTGSQETQYF TGTGCCAGCACCCTGGGGACTGGAAGTCAAGAGACCCAGTACTTC
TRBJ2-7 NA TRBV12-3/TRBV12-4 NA CASRPAGAYEQYF TGTGCCAGCAGGCCGGCAGGCGCCTACGAGCAGTACTTC
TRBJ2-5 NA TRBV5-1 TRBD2 CASSLSGGGAEETQYF TGCGCCAGCAGCTTGTCTGGCGGGGGGGCCGAAGAGACCCAGTACTTC
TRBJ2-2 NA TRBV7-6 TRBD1 CASSLAGGLNTGELFF TGTGCCAGCAGCTTGGCAGGGGGCTTGAACACCGGGGAGCTGTTTTTT
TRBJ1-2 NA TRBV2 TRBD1 CASSLRAGGNYGYTF TGTGCCAGCAGCCTACGGGCAGGGGGCAACTATGGCTACACCTTC
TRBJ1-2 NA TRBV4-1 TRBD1 CASSQGQGAYGYTF TGCGCCAGCAGCCAAGGACAGGGGGCGTATGGCTACACCTTC
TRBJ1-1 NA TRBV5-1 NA CASSLAPGIDTEAFF TGCGCCAGCAGCTTGGCCCCAGGCATCGACACTGAAGCTTTCTTT
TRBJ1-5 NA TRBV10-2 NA CASRDTGMNQPQHF TGCGCCAGCAGAGACACAGGGATGAATCAGCCCCAGCATTTT
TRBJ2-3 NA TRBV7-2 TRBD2 CASRLRGLAGDTQYF TGTGCCAGCAGGCTTAGGGGACTAGCGGGAGATACGCAGTATTTT
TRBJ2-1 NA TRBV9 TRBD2 CASSPRQTSGRANEQFF TGTGCCAGCAGCCCTCGACAAACTAGCGGGAGGGCGAATGAGCAGTTCTTC
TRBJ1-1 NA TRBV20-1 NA CSASLNGVNTEAFF TGCAGTGCTAGTCTGAACGGGGTGAACACTGAAGCTTTCTTT
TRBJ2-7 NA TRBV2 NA CASRRMGGGGGEYF TGTGCCAGCAGACGCATGGGGGGAGGAGGGGGGGAGTACTTC
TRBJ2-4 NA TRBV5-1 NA CASSLALAKNIQYF TGCGCCAGCAGCTTGGCTCTAGCCAAAAACATTCAGTACTTC
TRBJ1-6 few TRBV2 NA CASSGSSGLDYNSPLHF TGTGCCAGCAGTGGATCATCCGGACTGGATTATAATTCACCCCTCCACTTT
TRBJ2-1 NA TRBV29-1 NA CSVGDTNNNEQFF TGCAGCGTCGGGGACACGAACAACAATGAGCAGTTCTTC
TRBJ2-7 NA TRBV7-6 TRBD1 CARQGPYVYEQYF TGTGCCAGACAGGGGCCATATGTTTACGAGCAGTACTTC
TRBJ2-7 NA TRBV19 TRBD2 CATAGAPRGEQYF TGTGCCACCGCGGGAGCCCCCCGGGGCGAGCAGTACTTC
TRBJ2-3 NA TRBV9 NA CASSATRAATDTQYF TGTGCCAGCAGCGCCACTAGAGCTGCCACAGATACGCAGTATTTT
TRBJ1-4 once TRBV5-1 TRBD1 CASSDRASEKLFF TGCGCCAGCAGCGACAGGGCAAGTGAAAAACTGTTTTTT
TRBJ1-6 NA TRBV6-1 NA CASSDAPTSQSSYNSPLHF TGTGCCAGCAGTGACGCGCCAACCTCACAGAGCTCCTATAATTCACCCCTCCACTTT
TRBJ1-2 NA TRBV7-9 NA CASSSRDNPGGYTF TGTGCCAGCAGCTCCCGGGACAATCCCGGCGGCTACACCTTC